This entry features one T cell receptor (beta chain) sequence. Its antigen is currently not known. The sample holds no much larger clone one base away, and base qualities are not on file. The collaborating institutions used their own protocols to collect whole blood in K2EDTA tubes. Collaborator samples were shipped for TCRbeta analysis as frozen whole blood, isolated PBMCs, or DNA extracted from either sample type. There are 11 amino acids in the CDR3, from cysteine to phenylalanine inclusive. Kept here is only the CDR3 DNA, which spans 33 bases and is read in frame from base 1. Trimming takes 5 bases from V and 2 bases from J, and the germline ends sit 6 bases apart. CDR1 and CDR2, per the germline V gene (reference sequence), are GTSNPN and SVGIG. The sample belongs to a study of blood T cell repertoires in COVID-19 (dated by TCRdb to the early 2020s). Study-wide context: Samples covering the acute and convalescent phases of COVID-19 were provided by collaborators in the United States, Italy and Spain. The repertoires were released in a freely available public database meant as a resource for research on the immune response to SARS-CoV-2. Sample metadata almost always included a de-identified subject ID, COVID-19 status, age in years and sex. The material from the prospective study consisted of cDNA or gDNA derived from T cells, B-cell-depleted T cells, or PBMCs. Deeply sampled blood TCRbeta repertoires from subjects exposed to, actively infected with, or recovered from COVID-19 were included in the dataset. Where HLA class I and class II types were available, the types were taken from metadata supplied by the sample provider, not from assay-based typing. Samples came from the ongoing ImmuneRACE study (first 160 participants) plus 1,254 subjects from 6 global collaborators. Paper-wide results and their limitations: How much clinical and demographic metadata was included differed by source and by participant, and the metadata was provided uncurated.

TCRbeta CDR3 regions were amplified from genomic DNA using the immunoSEQ Assay, a bias-controlled multiplex PCR. In the original analysis: Within the assay, amplification of reference gene primers was used to estimate how many nucleated cells each sample contained. Sequence reads were collapsed and filtered to measure the absolute abundance of every unique TCRbeta CDR3 rearrangement. For each sample, productive Simpson clonality was calculated by taking the square root of Simpson's diversity index across productive rearrangements. TCRdb limited this immuneACCESS table to in-frame rearrangements with V and J called. A share of clones is missing; checked studies link under half to unresolved V genes, and the rest is unexplained. V and J calls plus clone size are reproduced from that table; the DNA served to infer D and trimming. Present in this sample are about 150,000 clones, around 83% of which were seen just once. The leading ten clones occupy 3% to 3.5% of the sample.

The V gene is TRBV30 and the J gene is TRBJ1-2; a tentative D call is TRBD1 (6 bases match). This clonotype was obtained from a woman aged 80 or older with acute or convalescent COVID-19. The sample taken for sequencing was peripheral blood. The CDR3 amino acid sequence is: CAWGQNYGYTF. The DNA sequence is as follows: TGTGCCTGGGGACAGAACTATGGCTACACCTTC.